This T cell receptor (beta chain) was sequenced for a study of cytomegalovirus exposure and HLA in healthy donors. PCR employed 60 Vbeta and 13 Jbeta primers. TCRdb's copy holds only in-frame clones and misses some; the assay was immunoSEQ multiplex PCR. The profile shows fewer than 100,000 clones, 76% of them singletons. This clone showed up just a few times. This CDR3 region has 12 residues. The V and J ends lost 4 bases and 4 bases respectively, with 9 bases between them. Germline V CDR1 and CDR2: SGDLS, YYNGEE. The gene calls are TRBV9 and TRBJ2-7, with no clear D. The sample comprised PBMCs. The sequence was collected from a man between 40 and 49 years old in good health and CMV-seronegative. CDR3 sequence reads: CASSTPPYEQYF. Here the CDR3 DNA reads TGTGCCAGCAGCACACCCCCGTACGAGCAGTACTTC.